This TCR beta chain was recorded in a study of read filtering for tumor transcriptome and immune sequencing. Germline V gives CDR1 SQVTM, CDR2 ANQGSEA. CDR3 size: 16 residues. This library used roughly 400 ng RNA and molecular barcoded adaptors spanning alpha/delta and beta/gamma chains. TCRdb re-called the reads with MiXCR, one entry per CDR3 protein. The repertoire consists of tens of thousands of distinct CDR3 sequences, with approximately 19% occurring once and the leading ten covering approximately 10%. Details on this clonotype: The junction departs from germline at one end; a sequencing error may be responsible.

Sequencing was carried out using a population of CD138-negative cells sorted from bone marrow. The source is a donor aged 40 or older with multiple myeloma. V usage is TRBV29-1 and J usage is TRBJ2-1; maybe TRBD2 (5 bases). DNA for the CDR3: TGCAGCGTTGAAGGTGTGGCAAGCGGCTCCTACAATAAGCAGTTCTTC. Its translation: CSVEGVASGSYNKQFF.